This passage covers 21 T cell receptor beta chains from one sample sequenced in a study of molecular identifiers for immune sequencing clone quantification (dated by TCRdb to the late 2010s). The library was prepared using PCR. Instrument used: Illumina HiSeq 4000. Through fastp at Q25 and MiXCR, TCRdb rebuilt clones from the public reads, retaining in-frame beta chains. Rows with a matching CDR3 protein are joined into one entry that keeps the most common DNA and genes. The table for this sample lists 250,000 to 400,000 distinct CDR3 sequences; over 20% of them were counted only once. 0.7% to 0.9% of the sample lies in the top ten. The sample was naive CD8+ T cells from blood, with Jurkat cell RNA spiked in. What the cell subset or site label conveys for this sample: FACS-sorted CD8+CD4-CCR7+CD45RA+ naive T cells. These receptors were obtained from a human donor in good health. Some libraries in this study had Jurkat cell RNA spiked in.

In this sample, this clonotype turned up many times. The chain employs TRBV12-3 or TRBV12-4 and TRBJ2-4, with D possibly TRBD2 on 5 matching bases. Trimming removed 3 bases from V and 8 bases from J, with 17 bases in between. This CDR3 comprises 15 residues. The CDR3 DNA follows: TGTGCCAGCAGTTTCGGTGAGGGCCCTGGAGACATTCAGTACTTC. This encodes CASSFGEGPGDIQYF.

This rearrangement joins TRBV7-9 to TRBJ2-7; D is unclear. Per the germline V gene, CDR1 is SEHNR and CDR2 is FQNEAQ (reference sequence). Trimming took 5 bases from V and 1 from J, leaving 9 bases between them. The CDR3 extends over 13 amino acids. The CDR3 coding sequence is TGTGCCAGCAGCGCAGACGGGTCCTACGAGCAGTACTTC. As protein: CASSADGSYEQYF.

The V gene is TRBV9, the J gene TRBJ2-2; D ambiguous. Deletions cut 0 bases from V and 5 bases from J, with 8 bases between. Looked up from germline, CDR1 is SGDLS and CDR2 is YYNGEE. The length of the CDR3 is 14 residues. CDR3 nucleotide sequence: TGTGCCAGCAGCGTAGTGATTGGGACCGGGGAGCTGTTTTTT. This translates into CASSVVIGTGELFF.

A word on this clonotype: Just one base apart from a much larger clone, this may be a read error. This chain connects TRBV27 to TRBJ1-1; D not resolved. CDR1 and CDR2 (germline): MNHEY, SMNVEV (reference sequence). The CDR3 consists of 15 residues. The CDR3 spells CVSSLSIVGGTEAFF. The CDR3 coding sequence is TGTGTCAGCAGTTTATCGATAGTGGGTGGCACTGAAGCTTTCTTT.

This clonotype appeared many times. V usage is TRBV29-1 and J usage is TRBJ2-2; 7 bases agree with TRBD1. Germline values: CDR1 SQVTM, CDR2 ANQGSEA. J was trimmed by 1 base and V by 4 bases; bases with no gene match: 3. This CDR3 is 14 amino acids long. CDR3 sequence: CSVGTGWNTGELFF. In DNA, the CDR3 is TGCAGCGTTGGGACAGGTTGGAACACCGGGGAGCTGTTTTTT.

CDR3 bases: TGCGCCAACAGTCAAGGCGGGGGGGCGACAGATACGCAGTATTTT. Its protein product is CANSQGGGATDTQYF. J is TRBJ2-3 and V is TRBV4-3; 9 bases are a match to TRBD2. Trimming removed 10 bases from V and 3 bases from J; junction bases left unmatched: 11. The germline CDR1 and CDR2 sequences are LGHNA and YSLEER. CDR3 length equals 15 residues.

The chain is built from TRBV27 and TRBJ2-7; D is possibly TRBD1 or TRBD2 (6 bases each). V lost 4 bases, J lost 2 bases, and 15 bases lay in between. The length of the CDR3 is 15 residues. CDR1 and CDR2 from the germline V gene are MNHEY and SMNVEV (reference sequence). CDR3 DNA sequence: TGTGCCAGCAGTTACGAGGGGGGAAGGGCCTACGAGCAGTACTTC. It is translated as CASSYEGGRAYEQYF.

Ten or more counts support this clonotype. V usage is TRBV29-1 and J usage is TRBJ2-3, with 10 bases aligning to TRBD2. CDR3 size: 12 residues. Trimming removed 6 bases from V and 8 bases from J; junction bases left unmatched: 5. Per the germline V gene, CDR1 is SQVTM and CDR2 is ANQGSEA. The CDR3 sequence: CSVLAGKGTQYF. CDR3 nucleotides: TGCAGCGTACTAGCGGGAAAGGGTACGCAGTATTTT.

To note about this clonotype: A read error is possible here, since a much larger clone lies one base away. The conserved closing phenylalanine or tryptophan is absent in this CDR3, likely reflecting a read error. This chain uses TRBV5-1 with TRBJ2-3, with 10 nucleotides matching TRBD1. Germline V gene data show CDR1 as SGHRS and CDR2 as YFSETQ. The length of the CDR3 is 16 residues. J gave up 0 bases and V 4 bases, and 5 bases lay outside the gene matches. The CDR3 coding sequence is TGCGCCAGCAGCGGGGACAGGGGCCCTAGCACAGATACGCAGTATCTT. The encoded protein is CASSGDRGPSTDTQYL.

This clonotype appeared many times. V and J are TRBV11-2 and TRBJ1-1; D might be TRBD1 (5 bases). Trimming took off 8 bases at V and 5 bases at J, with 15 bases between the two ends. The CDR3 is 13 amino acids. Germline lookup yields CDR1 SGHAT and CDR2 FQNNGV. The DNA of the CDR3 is TGTGCCAGCTCCCTCCTCGGGGGTACTGAAGCTTTCTTT. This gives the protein CASSLLGGTEAFF. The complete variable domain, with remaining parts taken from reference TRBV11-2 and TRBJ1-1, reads EAGVAQSPRYKIIEKRQSVAFWCNPISGHATLYWYQQILGQGPKLLIQFQNNGVVDDSQLPKDRFSAERLKGVDSTLKIQPAKLEDSAVYLCASSLLGGTEAFFGQGTRLTVV.

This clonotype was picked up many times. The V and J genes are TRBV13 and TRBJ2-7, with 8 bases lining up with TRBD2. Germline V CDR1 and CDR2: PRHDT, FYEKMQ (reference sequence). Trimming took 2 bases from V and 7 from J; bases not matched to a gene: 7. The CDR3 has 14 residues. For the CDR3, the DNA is TGTGCCAGCAGCTTATTCGGGAGGGCCGATGAGCAGTACTTC. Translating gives CASSLFGRADEQYF.

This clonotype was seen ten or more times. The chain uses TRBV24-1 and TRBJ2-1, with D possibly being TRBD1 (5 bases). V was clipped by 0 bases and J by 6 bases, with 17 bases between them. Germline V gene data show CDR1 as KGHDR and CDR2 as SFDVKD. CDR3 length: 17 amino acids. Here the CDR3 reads CATSDLSVGPNGNEQFF. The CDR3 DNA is TGTGCCACCAGTGATTTGTCGGTGGGGCCTAATGGCAATGAGCAGTTCTTC.

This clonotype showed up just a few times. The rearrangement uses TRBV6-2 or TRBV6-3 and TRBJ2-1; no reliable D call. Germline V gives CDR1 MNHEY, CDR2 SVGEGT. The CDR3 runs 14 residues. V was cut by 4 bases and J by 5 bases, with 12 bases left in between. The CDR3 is CASSFSMGDNEQFF. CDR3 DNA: TGTGCCAGCAGTTTCTCGATGGGCGACAATGAGCAGTTCTTC.

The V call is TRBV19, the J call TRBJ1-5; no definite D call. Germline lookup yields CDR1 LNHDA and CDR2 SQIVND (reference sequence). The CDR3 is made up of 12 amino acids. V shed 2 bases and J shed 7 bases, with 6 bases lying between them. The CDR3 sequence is CASSILGQPQHF. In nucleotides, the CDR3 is TGTGCCAGTAGTATATTGGGACAGCCCCAGCATTTT.

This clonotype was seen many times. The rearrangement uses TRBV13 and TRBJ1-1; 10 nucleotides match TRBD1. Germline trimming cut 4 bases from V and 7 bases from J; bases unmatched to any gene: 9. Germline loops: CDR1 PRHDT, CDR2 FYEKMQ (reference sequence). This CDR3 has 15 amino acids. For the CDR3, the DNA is TGTGCCAGCAGCTCTATGGGACAGGGGATCGATGAAGCTTTCTTT. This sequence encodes CASSSMGQGIDEAFF. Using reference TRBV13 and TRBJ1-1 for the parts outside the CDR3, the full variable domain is AAGVIQSPRHLIKEKRETATLKCYPIPRHDTVYWYQQGPGQDPQFLISFYEKMQSDKGSIPDRFSAQQFSDYHSELNMSSLELGDSALYFCASSSMGQGIDEAFFGQGTRLTVV.

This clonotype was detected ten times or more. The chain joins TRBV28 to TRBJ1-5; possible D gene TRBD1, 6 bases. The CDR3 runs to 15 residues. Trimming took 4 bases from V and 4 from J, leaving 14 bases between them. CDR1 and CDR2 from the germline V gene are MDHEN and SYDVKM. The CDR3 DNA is TGTGCCAGCAGTTCCCGACAGGATGCAAATCAGCCCCAGCATTTT. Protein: CASSSRQDANQPQHF.

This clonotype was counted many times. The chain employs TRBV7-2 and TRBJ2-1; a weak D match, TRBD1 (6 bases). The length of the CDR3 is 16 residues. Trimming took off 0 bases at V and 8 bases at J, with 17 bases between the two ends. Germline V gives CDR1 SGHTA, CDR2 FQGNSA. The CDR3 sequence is CASSLAWAGASDEQFF. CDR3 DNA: TGTGCCAGCAGCTTAGCTTGGGCAGGGGCCTCTGATGAGCAGTTCTTC.

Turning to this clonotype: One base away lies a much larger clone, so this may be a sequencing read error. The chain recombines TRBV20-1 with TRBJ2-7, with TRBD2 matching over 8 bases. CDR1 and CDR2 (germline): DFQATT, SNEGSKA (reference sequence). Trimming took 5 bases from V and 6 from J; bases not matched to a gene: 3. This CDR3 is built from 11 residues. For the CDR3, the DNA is TGCAGTGCTTCAGCGGGAGTCGAGCAGTACTTC. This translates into CSASAGVEQYF.

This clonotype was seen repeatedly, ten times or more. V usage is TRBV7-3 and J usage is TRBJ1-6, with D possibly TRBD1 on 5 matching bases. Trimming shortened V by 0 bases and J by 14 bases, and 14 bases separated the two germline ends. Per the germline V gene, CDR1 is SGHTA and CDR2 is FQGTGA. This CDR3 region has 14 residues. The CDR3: CASSLTGGNSALHF. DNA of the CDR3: TGTGCCAGCAGCTTAACGGGGGGGAATTCGGCCCTCCACTTT.

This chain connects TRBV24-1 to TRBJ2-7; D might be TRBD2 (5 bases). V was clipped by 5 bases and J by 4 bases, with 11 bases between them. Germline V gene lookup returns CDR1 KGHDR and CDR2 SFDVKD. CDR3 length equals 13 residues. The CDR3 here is CATSAQDWYEQYF. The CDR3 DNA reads TGTGCCACCAGTGCCCAGGACTGGTACGAGCAGTACTTC.

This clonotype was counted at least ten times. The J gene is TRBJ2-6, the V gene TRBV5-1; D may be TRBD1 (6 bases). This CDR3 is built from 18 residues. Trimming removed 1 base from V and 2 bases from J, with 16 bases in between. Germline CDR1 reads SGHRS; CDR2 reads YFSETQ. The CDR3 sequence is CASSLYQYPGAGANVLTF. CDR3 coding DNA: TGCGCCAGCAGCTTGTATCAATATCCAGGGGCTGGGGCCAACGTCCTGACTTTC.